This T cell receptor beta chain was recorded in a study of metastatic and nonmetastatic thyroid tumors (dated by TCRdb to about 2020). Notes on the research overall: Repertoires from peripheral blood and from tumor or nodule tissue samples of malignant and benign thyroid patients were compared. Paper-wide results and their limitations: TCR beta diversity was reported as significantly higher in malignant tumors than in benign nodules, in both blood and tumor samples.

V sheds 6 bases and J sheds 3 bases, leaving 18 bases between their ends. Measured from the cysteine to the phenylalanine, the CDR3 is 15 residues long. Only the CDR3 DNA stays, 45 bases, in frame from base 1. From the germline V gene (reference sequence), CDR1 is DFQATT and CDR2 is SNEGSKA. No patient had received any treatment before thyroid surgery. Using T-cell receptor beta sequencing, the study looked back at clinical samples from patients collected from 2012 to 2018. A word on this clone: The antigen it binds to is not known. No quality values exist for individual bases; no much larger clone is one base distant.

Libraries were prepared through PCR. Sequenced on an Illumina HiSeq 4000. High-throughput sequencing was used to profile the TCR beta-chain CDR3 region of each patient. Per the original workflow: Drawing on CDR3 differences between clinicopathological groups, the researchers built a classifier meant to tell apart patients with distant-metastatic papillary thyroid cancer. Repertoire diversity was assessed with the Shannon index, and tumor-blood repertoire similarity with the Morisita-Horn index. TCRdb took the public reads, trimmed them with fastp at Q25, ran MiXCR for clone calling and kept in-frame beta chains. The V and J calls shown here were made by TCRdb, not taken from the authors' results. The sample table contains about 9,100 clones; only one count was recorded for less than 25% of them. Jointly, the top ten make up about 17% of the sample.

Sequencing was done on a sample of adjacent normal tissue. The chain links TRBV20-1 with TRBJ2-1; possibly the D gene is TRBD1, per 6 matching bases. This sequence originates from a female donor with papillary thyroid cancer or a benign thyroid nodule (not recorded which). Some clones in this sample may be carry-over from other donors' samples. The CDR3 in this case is CSAATGPSYYNEQFF. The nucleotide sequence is TGCAGTGCGGCGACAGGCCCATCATACTACAATGAGCAGTTCTTC.